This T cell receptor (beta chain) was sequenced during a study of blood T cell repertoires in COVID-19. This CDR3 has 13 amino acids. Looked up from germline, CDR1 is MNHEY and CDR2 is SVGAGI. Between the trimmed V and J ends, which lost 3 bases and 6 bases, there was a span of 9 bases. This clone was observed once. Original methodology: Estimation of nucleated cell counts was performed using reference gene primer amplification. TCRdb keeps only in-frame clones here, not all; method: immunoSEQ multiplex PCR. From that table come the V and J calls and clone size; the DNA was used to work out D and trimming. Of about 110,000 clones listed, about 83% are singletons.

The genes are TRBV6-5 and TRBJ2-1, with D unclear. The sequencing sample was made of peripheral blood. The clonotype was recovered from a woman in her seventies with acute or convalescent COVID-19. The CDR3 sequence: CASSYRGLNEQFF. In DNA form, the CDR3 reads TGTGCCAGCAGTTATAGAGGCCTCAATGAGCAGTTCTTC.